This record covers a single T cell receptor (beta chain). Its matching antigen is unknown. These data belong to a study of cytomegalovirus exposure and HLA in healthy donors. For the study at large: The 100 million to 140 million unique TCR beta sequences, from about 179 million T cells, were found by an earlier analysis. Overall study results and limits: The authors reported that TCR beta sequences could predict HLA-A and HLA-B alleles. These predictions were accurate for most subjects in the first cohort. In an earlier analysis, in several hundred donors, most V segments appeared productive either ~87% or ~30% of the time. In a later analysis, HLA-C alleles had the fewest associated TCRs, DRB1 alleles the most.

This CDR3 has 16 residues. From germline, CDR1 is MNHEY and CDR2 SVGAGI. The V gene lost 0 bases and the J gene lost 8 bases, with 19 bases spanning the gap. With 60 Vbeta and 13 Jbeta primers, the PCR was carried out. Sequenced by immunoSEQ multiplex PCR; TCRdb stores in-frame clones only, minus some. The table has over 150,000 clones, roughly 70% seen once. Sequencing was done on a sample of PBMCs. This TCR derives from a woman aged 25 to 39 in good health and CMV-seronegative. V and J are TRBV6-5 and TRBJ1-2; tentatively, D is TRBD1 (6 bases). CDR3 bases: TGTGCCAGCAGTTACTCAGCTTGGTCAGGGGCGCTGGGCTACACCTTC. This translates into CASSYSAWSGALGYTF.